Below, 14 T cell receptor beta chains from the same sample are listed, as sequenced in a study of blood T cells in healthy people across ages. The authors ran a second PCR of roughly 6 to 12 cycles using a sample-barcoded 5' primer and a J-beta primer mix. TCRdb ran MiXCR on the 5' RACE reads and lists one entry per CDR3 protein. The data contain 700,000 to 800,000 distinct CDR3 sequences, roughly two fifths of them singletons. The source material was blood. These receptors were taken from a woman aged 60-70 years in good health.

This sequence joins TRBV6-5 and TRBJ1-3; D gene ambiguous. Per germline, CDR1 MNHEY and CDR2 SVGAGI. The length of the CDR3 is 16 residues. Trimming left V 0 bases short and J 0 bases short, with 9 bases between. Written as DNA, the CDR3 is TGTGCCAGCAGTTACTCCACCGGGAGCTCTGGAAACACCATATATTTT. Translated: CASSYSTGSSGNTIYF.

The chain recombines TRBV4-2 with TRBJ1-6, with unresolved D. Trimming took off 0 bases at V and 7 bases at J, with 1 base between the two ends. CDR1 and CDR2 (germline): LGHNA, YNFKEQ. The CDR3 consists of 12 residues. CDR3 region: CASSQDNSPLHF. Here the CDR3 DNA reads TGTGCCAGCAGCCAAGACAATTCACCCCTCCACTTT.

Of note for this clonotype: At one end, the junction sequence differs from germline, possibly due to a read error. This chain connects TRBV3-1 to TRBJ2-1, with D possibly matching TRBD1 (6 bases). The CDR3 is 14 residues long. From germline, CDR1 is LGHDT and CDR2 YNNKEL (reference sequence). CDR3 sequence (DNA): TGTGCCAGCAACGACAGTTACAGGGAAAATGGGCAGTTCTTC. Residues: CASNDSYRENGQFF.

V usage is TRBV11-1 and J usage is TRBJ2-1; 11 nucleotides align to TRBD2. Germline CDR1 is SGHAT and CDR2 is FQDESV (reference sequence). After removal of 1 base from V and 3 bases from J, the junction contained 5 bases not matched to a gene. CDR3 size: 17 residues. The CDR3 DNA reads as TGTGCCAGCAGCTTAGTTTCAGGGACTAGCGGCTACAATGAGCAGTTCTTC. Translating it yields CASSLVSGTSGYNEQFF.

The chain couples TRBV2 to TRBJ2-1; D call uncertain. The CDR3 runs to 17 residues. The V gene's germline CDR1 is SNHLY and CDR2 FYNNEI. V was clipped by 3 bases and J by 2 bases, with 17 bases between them. The CDR3 spells CASSDLLAPSPYNEQFF. CDR3 nucleotide sequence: TGTGCCAGCAGTGATCTTCTTGCGCCAAGTCCCTACAATGAGCAGTTCTTC.

The chain couples TRBV4-3 to TRBJ2-1; D is possibly TRBD1 (6 bases). V was trimmed by 0 bases and J by 1 base, leaving 13 bases between them. CDR3 length equals 17 residues. The germline V gene encodes CDR1 LGHNA and CDR2 YSLEER. CDR3 sequence: CASSQDLMDSSYNEQFF. CDR3 nucleotide sequence: TGCGCCAGCAGCCAAGACCTGATGGACAGTTCCTACAATGAGCAGTTCTTC.

This clonotype appeared many times. This chain connects TRBV7-9 to TRBJ2-7; TRBD1 might be the D (6 bases). V gave up 5 bases and J gave up 2 bases, with 13 bases separating them. This CDR3 has 14 amino acids. CDR1 is SEHNR and CDR2 is FQNEAQ in the germline V gene (reference sequence). The CDR3, as DNA: TGTGCCAGCAGCCCACGGGACACAGCCTACGAGCAGTACTTC. Encoded protein: CASSPRDTAYEQYF.

This clonotype showed up just a few times. The CDR3 protein is CSARDSVRGYEQYF. CDR3 nucleotides: TGCAGTGCTAGAGATTCTGTTCGGGGCTACGAGCAGTACTTC. The gene calls are TRBV20-1 and TRBJ2-7; D is possibly TRBD2 (5 bases). The CDR3 is made up of 14 amino acids. Trimming removed 0 bases at V and 3 bases at J, with 12 bases between. The germline V gene encodes CDR1 DFQATT and CDR2 SNEGSKA (reference sequence).

V gene TRBV3-1 combines with J gene TRBJ2-4, with D perhaps assigned TRBD1 or TRBD2 (5 bases each). The J call may be faulty, since TRBJ2-7 better matches the DNA end. The CDR3 sequence is 14 residues long. Germline V gives CDR1 LGHDT, CDR2 YNNKEL (reference sequence). The CDR3 reads CASSQGRGEAEQYF. As DNA, the CDR3 is TGTGCCAGCAGCCAAGGTAGGGGAGAGGCCGAGCAGTACTTC.

In this sample, this clonotype turned up a few times. This rearrangement joins TRBV24-1 to TRBJ2-1; TRBD2 aligns across 13 bases. The CDR3 contains 17 residues. V gave up 7 bases and J gave up 4 bases; unmatched junction bases: 9. Germline V CDR1 and CDR2: KGHDR, SFDVKD. The CDR3 loop reads CATSGLGTSGTYNEQFF. DNA of the CDR3: TGTGCCACCAGCGGACTCGGGACTAGCGGGACTTACAATGAGCAGTTCTTC.

This chain uses TRBV2 with TRBJ2-7, with 10 bases that match TRBD2. Germline lookup yields CDR1 SNHLY and CDR2 FYNNEI. Trimming at V came to 7 bases and at J to 4 bases, leaving 4 bases not matched to a gene. The CDR3 covers 13 residues. As DNA, the CDR3 is TGTGCCAGCACTAGCGGGAGTACTTACGAGCAGTACTTC. Protein product: CASTSGSTYEQYF. Based on the CDR3 plus reference TRBV2 and TRBJ2-7, the full variable domain is EPEVTQTPSHQVTQMGQEVILRCVPISNHLYFYWYRQILGQKVEFLVSFYNNEISEKSEIFDDQFSVERPDGSNFTLKIRSTKLEDSAMYFCASTSGSTYEQYFGPGTRLTVT.

This clonotype was picked up a small number of times. The rearrangement joins TRBV9 to TRBJ2-1; D is possibly TRBD2 (5 bases). Germline CDR1 and CDR2: SGDLS and YYNGEE. The CDR3 is 13 residues long. Trimming took 6 bases from V and 4 from J, leaving 11 bases between them. CDR3 DNA: TGTGCCAGCAAAGCGAGGGCTTACAATGAGCAGTTCTTC. Its translation is CASKARAYNEQFF.

The CDR3 region has the DNA TGTGCCAGCAACTGGGGGACTGGATACTACGAGCAGTACTTC. It specifies CASNWGTGYYEQYF. The chain uses TRBV6-1 and TRBJ2-5, with a tentative D call TRBD2 (6 bases). TRBJ2-7 explains the end of the DNA better; the J call may be wrong. Per germline, CDR1 MNHNS and CDR2 SASEGT. The CDR3 length is 14 residues.

This clonotype was seen a handful of times. One end of the junction fails to match germline, which may point to a read error. The chain links TRBV6-6 to TRBJ1-1; D perhaps matches TRBD1 (6 bases). The CDR3 extends over 14 amino acids. Germline CDR1 MNHNY, CDR2 SVGAGI (reference sequence). The DNA for the CDR3 is TGTGCCAGCTCGATTCTGACAGGAGACACTGATGCTTTCTTT. This translates into CASSILTGDTDAFF.